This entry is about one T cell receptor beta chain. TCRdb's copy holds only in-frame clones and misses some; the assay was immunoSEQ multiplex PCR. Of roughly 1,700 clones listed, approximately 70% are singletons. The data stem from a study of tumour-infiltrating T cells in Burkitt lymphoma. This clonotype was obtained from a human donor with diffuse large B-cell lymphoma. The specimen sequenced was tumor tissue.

The CDR3 nucleotides read TGTGCCAGCAGCCGTAGCGGCTACGAGCAGTACTTC. Protein sequence: CASSRSGYEQYF. The chain has TRBV5-4 and TRBJ2-7; perhaps TRBD2 as D (6 bases). Trimming cost V 4 bases and J 3 bases, with 8 bases left between them. Looked up from germline, CDR1 is SGHNT and CDR2 is YYREEE (reference sequence). The CDR3 is 12 amino acids.